The 9 T cell receptor beta chains presented below share a single source sample, sequenced in a study of control samples from healthy donors and cancer patients. Produced via immunoSEQ multiplex PCR; TCRdb's table is partial and in-frame only. This table holds around 250,000 clones, over 70% found once. Sequencing used PBMCs. The receptor source for this set is a woman aged 55-75 years with lung cancer.

In its sample, this clone was seen once. The genes are TRBV11-2 and TRBJ2-5; TRBD2 aligns across 13 bases. Germline V gives CDR1 SGHAT, CDR2 FQNNGV. The CDR3 sequence is 17 residues long. V lost 0 bases to trimming and J lost 4 bases; unmatched junction nucleotides: 5. The DNA for the CDR3 is TGTGCCAGCAGCTTAGATGCCCGGACTAGCGGGAGAGAGACCCAGTACTTC. This sequence encodes CASSLDARTSGRETQYF.

J is TRBJ1-5 and V is TRBV19, with 10 bases fitting TRBD1. The CDR3 sequence is 18 residues long. The V and J ends lost 1 base and 4 bases, in that order; junction bases with no gene match: 10. Germline CDR1 and CDR2: LNHDA and SQIVND (reference sequence). CDR3 nucleotides: TGTGCCAGTAGTATAGCAGGACCGGGACAGGGGACTAATCAGCCCCAGCATTTT. Its translation: CASSIAGPGQGTNQPQHF. Full variable domain (missing parts from reference TRBV19 and TRBJ1-5): DGGITQSPKYLFRKEGQNVTLSCEQNLNHDAMYWYRQDPGQGLRLIYYSQIVNDFQKGDIAEGYSVSREKKESFPLTVTSAQKNPTAFYLCASSIAGPGQGTNQPQHFGDGTRLSIL.

The chain carries TRBV14 and TRBJ1-3; no reliable D call. The CDR3 totals 14 residues. Trimming removed 2 bases at V and 4 bases at J, with 9 bases between. Looked up from germline, CDR1 is SGHDN and CDR2 is FVKESK. The CDR3 DNA reads as TGTGCCAGCAGCCAATTTTTATCCGGAAACACCATATATTTT. Its translation is CASSQFLSGNTIYF.

The chain carries TRBV2 and TRBJ1-1; D not certain. Germline V lookup: CDR1 SNHLY, CDR2 FYNNEI. The CDR3 covers 13 residues. V was clipped by 0 bases and J by 7 bases, with 9 bases between them. The CDR3 coding sequence is TGTGCCAGCAGTGAAGCGAGCAGGTATGAAGCTTTCTTT. It encodes CASSEASRYEAFF.

The chain is built from TRBV7-8 and TRBJ1-1; D is undetermined. CDR1 is SGHVS, CDR2 FQNEAQ, per germline. This CDR3 is 14 amino acids long. Trimming left V 2 bases short and J 0 bases short, with 7 bases between. Here the CDR3 DNA reads TGTGCCAGCAGCTTACAGAGTTTGAACACTGAAGCTTTCTTT. Protein sequence: CASSLQSLNTEAFF.

This clone was counted a few times. The chain is built from TRBV10-3 and TRBJ2-5; no clear D gene. The CDR3 has 11 residues. Deletions cut 5 bases from V and 11 bases from J, with 12 bases between. CDR1 is ENHRY and CDR2 is SYGVKD in the germline V gene. The CDR3 DNA follows: TGTGCCATCAGTTTGGGCGGCCCACAGTACTTC. It is translated as CAISLGGPQYF.

This clone has a handful of counts. The chain carries TRBV9 and TRBJ1-3; D is undetermined. The ends were cut back, 4 bases at V and 2 bases at J, with 10 bases in the middle. Germline CDR1 is SGDLS and CDR2 is YYNGEE. CDR3 length: 14 residues. The CDR3 sequence is CASSPPDTGNTIYF. The CDR3 DNA sequence: TGTGCCAGCAGCCCTCCAGATACTGGAAACACCATATATTTT.

V usage is TRBV11-1 and J usage is TRBJ1-1; 8 bases map to TRBD1. CDR3 length: 16 amino acids. V lost 8 bases to trimming and J lost 5 bases; unmatched junction nucleotides: 16. CDR1 is SGHAT, CDR2 FQDESV, per germline (reference sequence). CDR3 DNA sequence: TGTGCCAGCTCCCCAGGGGGCGCGGTGGTACGAACTGAAGCTTTCTTT. This sequence encodes CASSPGGAVVRTEAFF.

This chain uses TRBV19 with TRBJ2-1; D gene uncertain. The V gene lost 5 bases and the J gene lost 3 bases, with 11 bases spanning the gap. The CDR3 spans 14 residues. Germline values: CDR1 LNHDA, CDR2 SQIVND (reference sequence). CDR3 in DNA: TGTGCCAGTAGTTCCCCGACGGACTACAATGAGCAGTTCTTC. Protein product: CASSSPTDYNEQFF.